Below are 23 T cell receptor beta chains sequenced from a single sample in a study of shared clonotypes between healthy human individuals. The data were produced by immunoSEQ multiplex PCR, yet TCRdb's version contains in-frame clones alone and is incomplete. The sample lists a few hundred thousand clones; more than 95% were seen once. Material: naive CD4+ T cells sorted from blood. Regarding subset: CD45RA+ positively selected. These receptors were taken from a woman aged 25-40 years in good health.

This clone was detected only once. The gene calls are TRBV7-9 and TRBJ2-2; D not resolved. Germline CDR1 and CDR2: SEHNR and FQNEAQ (reference sequence). V gave up 5 bases and J gave up 3 bases, with 13 bases separating them. This CDR3 spans 15 amino acids. CDR3 region: CASSPRMADTGELFF. In DNA form, the CDR3 reads TGTGCCAGCAGCCCGAGAATGGCCGACACCGGGGAGCTGTTTTTT. The whole variable domain, remainder taken from reference TRBV7-9 and TRBJ2-2, is DTGVSQNPRHKITKRGQNVTFRCDPISEHNRLYWYRQTLGQGPEFLTYFQNEAQLEKSRLLSDRFSAERPKGSFSTLEIQRTEQGDSAMYLCASSPRMADTGELFFGEGSRLTVL.

The chain recombines TRBV28 with TRBJ2-3, with 16 bases lining up with TRBD2. The germline gives CDR1 MDHEN, CDR2 SYDVKM. The CDR3 has 17 residues. Trimming cost V 5 bases and J 2 bases; bases outside gene matches: 4. CDR3 DNA: TGTGCCAGCAGTCCGGGACTAGCGGGAGGGCCCACAGATACGCAGTATTTT. It specifies CASSPGLAGGPTDTQYF.

This clone came up once. The V gene is TRBV28, the J gene TRBJ2-4; TRBD1 might be the D (6 bases). Germline V gene lookup returns CDR1 MDHEN and CDR2 SYDVKM. The CDR3 covers 17 residues. V was cut by 3 bases and J by 2 bases, with 17 bases left in between. As DNA, the CDR3 is TGTGCCAGCAGTTTTCTCATCCCCCGGGACACCAAAAACATTCAGTACTTC. Its translation is CASSFLIPRDTKNIQYF.

The table lists this clone with a few counts. The V call is TRBV19, the J call TRBJ1-5; D unclear. The CDR3 contains 13 residues. Germline assignment: CDR1 LNHDA and CDR2 SQIVND (reference sequence). V was pared by 8 bases and J by 3 bases, with 11 bases between. CDR3 sequence: CASASFFNQPQHF. CDR3 bases: TGTGCCAGTGCGTCCTTTTTCAATCAGCCCCAGCATTTT.

This rearrangement joins TRBV12-5 to TRBJ2-1; the match to TRBD2 covers 9 bases. This CDR3 spans 19 amino acids. The V gene end was trimmed by 1 base and the J gene end by 2 bases; junction bases not matched to a gene: 12. CDR1 LGHNT and CDR2 FRNRAP come from the germline V gene. CDR3: CASGLDSKKIAGAYNEQFF. DNA for the CDR3: TGTGCTAGTGGTTTGGACTCGAAAAAAATAGCGGGAGCCTACAATGAGCAGTTCTTC. Based on the CDR3 plus reference TRBV12-5 and TRBJ2-1, the full variable domain is DARVTQTPRHKVTEMGQEVTMRCQPILGHNTVFWYRQTMMQGLELLAYFRNRAPLDDSGMPKDRFSAEMPDATLATLKIQPSEPRDSAVYFCASGLDSKKIAGAYNEQFFGPGTRLTVL.

The chain carries TRBV6-4 and TRBJ2-1; D may be TRBD2 (5 bases). The germline V and J ends were trimmed by 4 bases and 0 bases, with 10 bases remaining between them. Germline-derived CDR1 and CDR2 are MRHNA and SNTAGT. The CDR3 totals 15 residues. In DNA, the CDR3 is TGTGCCAGCAGTGCCCGGAGGAGCTCCTACAATGAGCAGTTCTTC. Encoded protein: CASSARRSSYNEQFF.

The V gene is TRBV9, the J gene TRBJ1-5, with 11 bases aligning to TRBD1. Germline V CDR1 and CDR2: SGDLS, YYNGEE. This CDR3 has 16 residues. V shed 4 bases and J 0 bases; nucleotides not matched to a gene: 3. As DNA, the CDR3 is TGTGCCAGCAGCCCAGGACAGGGGGCTAGCAATCAGCCCCAGCATTTT. Its translation: CASSPGQGASNQPQHF.

This chain uses TRBV5-1 with TRBJ2-7; D remains unclear. This CDR3 is 14 amino acids long. Deletions cut 0 bases from V and 5 bases from J, with 12 bases between. Germline V gene sequence: CDR1 SGHRS, CDR2 YFSETQ. In nucleotides, the CDR3 is TGCGCCAGCAGCTTGGGGGCCCTATCAAACGAGCAGTACTTC. Translating it yields CASSLGALSNEQYF.

V usage is TRBV5-5 and J usage is TRBJ1-1; no definite D call. From germline, CDR1 is SGHKS and CDR2 YYEKEE (reference sequence). This CDR3 is 13 amino acids long. Trimming took off 2 bases at V and 3 bases at J, with 8 bases between the two ends. The CDR3 sequence: CASSFRWDTEAFF. The DNA for the CDR3 is TGTGCCAGCAGCTTTAGATGGGACACTGAAGCTTTCTTT.

The rearrangement uses TRBV5-3 and TRBJ2-7; 9 bases align to TRBD1. TRBV5-3 is designated an ORF whose function remains uncertain. Losses at the gene ends were 6 bases for V and 5 bases for J; bases not matched to a gene: 12. The CDR3 is 15 amino acids. CDR3 sequence (DNA): TGTGCCAGAAAGGTAGTAGGGACAGGGACCCACGAGCAGTACTTC. Translating it yields CARKVVGTGTHEQYF.

This clone showed up just once. The chain couples TRBV19 to TRBJ1-5, with D possibly matching TRBD1 (5 bases). Trimming removed 5 bases at V and 7 bases at J, with 15 bases between. This CDR3 comprises 14 residues. From germline, CDR1 is LNHDA and CDR2 SQIVND (reference sequence). In DNA, the CDR3 is TGTGCCAGTAGTGGCTCAGGGTCTCAACAGCCCCAGCATTTT. Its translation is CASSGSGSQQPQHF.

The chain couples TRBV7-6 to TRBJ2-2; 16 bases line up with TRBD2. Germline trimming cut 5 bases from V and 7 bases from J; bases unmatched to any gene: 7. This CDR3 has 17 amino acids. CDR1 is SGHVS, CDR2 FNYEAQ, per germline. CDR3 DNA sequence: TGTGCCAGCAGCCCGGGACTAGCGGGAGGGCCAAGCGGGGAGCTGTTTTTT. It codes for CASSPGLAGGPSGELFF.

The rearrangement uses TRBV11-2 and TRBJ1-3; D remains unclear. CDR1 SGHAT and CDR2 FQNNGV come from the germline V gene. This CDR3 contains 16 residues. Trimming shortened V by 5 bases and J by 0 bases, and 14 bases separated the two germline ends. The CDR3 DNA reads as TGTGCCAGCAGCAAATACTCAGTGATCTCTGGAAACACCATATATTTT. Translation gives CASSKYSVISGNTIYF.

The V call is TRBV9, the J call TRBJ2-2, with TRBD2 identical over 8 bases. The CDR3 runs 15 residues. The J segment lost 0 bases and the V segment lost 3 bases, leaving 1 base of the junction unmatched. Looked up from germline, CDR1 is SGDLS and CDR2 is YYNGEE. Here the CDR3 DNA reads TGTGCCAGCAGCGCAGCGGGAGCGAACACCGGGGAGCTGTTTTTT. It codes for CASSAAGANTGELFF.

Only one count was recorded for this clone. The CDR3, as DNA: TGTGCCAGCAGTGGACAGGGGGCGACTGAAGCTTTCTTT. Protein: CASSGQGATEAFF. The chain combines TRBV2 with TRBJ1-1, with TRBD1 matching over 10 bases. The CDR3 contains 13 residues. CDR1 is SNHLY and CDR2 is FYNNEI in the germline V gene. Trimming removed 4 bases from V and 5 bases from J; junction bases left unmatched: 1.

The chain uses TRBV2 and TRBJ1-4, with a possible D match to TRBD1 (5 bases). V shed 4 bases and J shed 10 bases, with 19 bases lying between them. This CDR3 is built from 15 residues. Looked up from germline, CDR1 is SNHLY and CDR2 is FYNNEI. DNA of the CDR3: TGTGCCAGCAGTGTTGGGGCCAGCCAACCGGGAAAACTGTTTTTT. Its protein is CASSVGASQPGKLFF.

The chain couples TRBV5-1 to TRBJ1-1; D uncertain. CDR1 and CDR2 from the germline V gene are SGHRS and YFSETQ. V lost 0 bases and J 0 bases, leaving 6 bases between the germline ends. CDR3 size: 14 residues. The CDR3 sequence: CASSLVSMNTEAFF. CDR3 DNA sequence: TGCGCCAGCAGCTTGGTATCTATGAACACTGAAGCTTTCTTT.

V is TRBV6-6 and J is TRBJ2-2; the D gene is possibly TRBD1 (5 bases). Germline CDR1 MNHNY, CDR2 SVGAGI (reference sequence). The CDR3 is 14 amino acids. The V end lost 0 bases, the J end lost 5 bases, and 7 bases lay between the germline ends. In DNA form, the CDR3 reads TGTGCCAGCAGTTACTCGGGGCTGACCGGGGAGCTGTTTTTT. Translating gives CASSYSGLTGELFF.

This clone was detected only once. The CDR3 loop reads CASSLVQGSVKFF. Written as DNA, the CDR3 is TGCGCCAGCAGCTTGGTCCAGGGTTCAGTTAAGTTCTTC. The rearrangement joins TRBV5-1 to TRBJ2-1; weak D call: TRBD1 (5 bases). The CDR3 sequence is 13 residues long. In germline, CDR1 is SGHRS, CDR2 YFSETQ. Trimming shortened V by 0 bases and J by 14 bases, and 15 bases separated the two germline ends.

The gene calls are TRBV6-6 and TRBJ2-7; D not certain. The ends were cut back, 0 bases at V and 6 bases at J, with 12 bases in the middle. This CDR3 has 14 amino acids. Germline lookup yields CDR1 MNHNY and CDR2 SVGAGI (reference sequence). The chain's CDR3 is CASSYSGLVSEQYF. CDR3 nucleotides: TGTGCCAGCAGTTACTCCGGCCTGGTAAGCGAGCAGTACTTC.

The V and J genes are TRBV5-1 and TRBJ2-1; D possibly corresponds to TRBD1 (5 bases). V lost 0 bases, J lost 5 bases, and 12 bases lay in between. This CDR3 has 15 amino acids. The V gene's germline CDR1 is SGHRS and CDR2 YFSETQ. The CDR3 spells CASSLGPGLDNEQFF. The CDR3 bases are TGCGCCAGCAGCTTGGGGCCAGGGCTCGACAATGAGCAGTTCTTC.

The J gene is TRBJ2-2, the V gene TRBV7-8; D not resolved. The CDR3 spans 15 residues. Per germline, CDR1 SGHVS and CDR2 FQNEAQ. Trimming cost V 0 bases and J 0 bases, with 5 bases left between them. The CDR3 here is CASSLATANTGELFF. CDR3 nucleotides: TGTGCCAGCAGCTTAGCGACGGCGAACACCGGGGAGCTGTTTTTT.

The V and J genes are TRBV27 and TRBJ2-5, with a possible D match to TRBD2 (6 bases). This CDR3 has 14 amino acids. V lost 2 bases and J lost 5, with 12 bases in between. Germline V gives CDR1 MNHEY, CDR2 SMNVEV (reference sequence). This CDR3 reads CASSLTGVRETQYF. In DNA, the CDR3 is TGTGCCAGCAGTTTAACGGGAGTACGGGAGACCCAGTACTTC.